These 3 T cell receptor beta chains share one sample of origin, sequenced in a study of T cells expressing NK-cell markers. TCRdb reprocessed the 5' RACE reads and keeps a single row for each CDR3 protein, giving no DNA. In total, the table holds 450,000 to 600,000 distinct CDR3 sequences. Material: blood T cells: a sorted CD56 or NKG2C T cell subset, CD4+ or CD8+ T cells, or bulk PBMC T cells (not recorded which). The source of these receptors is a man in his late teens or twenties in good health.

This chain joins TRBV5-1 and TRBJ1-1; TCRdb's D call of TRBD1 is untestable without DNA. This CDR3 spans 15 amino acids. Germline loops: CDR1 SGHRS, CDR2 YFSETQ. The CDR3 sequence: CASSYRGQSNTEAFF.

The J gene is TRBJ2-1, the V gene TRBV5-1; without DNA, the TCRdb call of TRBD1 cannot be checked. Germline values: CDR1 SGHRS, CDR2 YFSETQ. This CDR3 is built from 13 residues. CDR3 region: CASSLARGTVEFF.

The CDR3 loop reads CSAPPGFGAQYF. This chain links TRBV20-1 with TRBJ2-5; there is no DNA to check the TCRdb D call of TRBD1. Looked up from germline, CDR1 is DFQATT and CDR2 is SNEGSKA (reference sequence). This CDR3 contains 12 residues.